The text below deals with one T cell receptor (beta chain). Measured with immunoSEQ multiplex PCR; TCRdb has only the in-frame clones, and not every one. The data show 60,000 or so clones, approximately 83% seen once. This specimen belongs to a study of OX40 agonist ivuxolimab in advanced cancers. Study details: Intravenous ivuxolimab at 0.01 to 10 mg/kg was given to patients every 2 weeks.

Trimming left V 5 bases short and J 7 bases short, with 17 bases between. Germline CDR1 reads SGHAT; CDR2 reads FQDESV (reference sequence). This CDR3 spans 14 amino acids. The chain employs TRBV11-1 and TRBJ1-2, with a tentative D call TRBD1 (5 bases). The sequence came from an adult with an advanced solid tumor such as melanoma, head and neck, liver or kidney cancer. The sample consisted of CD4+ or CD8+ T cells sorted from blood, taken in a trial of the OX40 agonist ivuxolimab. The CDR3 DNA sequence: TGTGCCAGCAGCCAGCCAGGGAGCGGTGGTGGCTACACCTTC. This sequence encodes CASSQPGSGGGYTF.